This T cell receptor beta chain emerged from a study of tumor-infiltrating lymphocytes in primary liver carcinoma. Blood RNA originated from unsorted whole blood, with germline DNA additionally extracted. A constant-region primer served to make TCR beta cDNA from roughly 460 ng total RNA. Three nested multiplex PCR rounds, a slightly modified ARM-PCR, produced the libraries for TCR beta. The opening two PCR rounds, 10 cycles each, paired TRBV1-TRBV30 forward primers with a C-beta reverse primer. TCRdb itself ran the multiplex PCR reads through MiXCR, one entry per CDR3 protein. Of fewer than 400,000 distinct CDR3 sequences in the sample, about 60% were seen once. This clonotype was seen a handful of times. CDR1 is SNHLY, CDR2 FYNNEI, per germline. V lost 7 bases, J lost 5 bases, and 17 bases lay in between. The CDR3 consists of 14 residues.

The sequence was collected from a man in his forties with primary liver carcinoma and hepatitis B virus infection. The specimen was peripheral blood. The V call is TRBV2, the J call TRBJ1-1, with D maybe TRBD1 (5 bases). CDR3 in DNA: TGTGCCAGCACGGGGGACCTCGAGAGGACTGAAGCTTTCTTT. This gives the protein CASTGDLERTEAFF.